The present T cell receptor (beta chain) was sequenced within a study of spatial heterogeneity in lung cancer. Study summary: Sequencing consistently turned up more beta-chain sequences than alpha-chain sequences.

Ten or more counts support this clonotype. Since it is a stray read in a library aimed at alpha chains, this beta chain has a size that is not meaningful. The CDR3 spans 14 residues. From germline, CDR1 is SGHRS and CDR2 YFSETQ. Trimming stripped 4 bases from V and 2 bases from J, with 11 bases between. Time point here: sample taken at primary tumor resection. Tumor, nontumor lung or frozen PBMC supplied whole RNA that was sequenced unsorted. The donors comprised about 70 untreated early-stage non-small cell lung cancer patients. Using its own MiXCR run on the 5' RACE reads, TCRdb lists one record per CDR3 protein. The table has about 13,000 distinct CDR3 sequences, about 5.6% seen once.

The specimen was lung tumor tissue, collected at surgery. The chain links TRBV5-1 to TRBJ2-3; no firm D call. This TCR was sampled from a human donor with early-stage non-small cell lung cancer. The CDR3 bases are TGCGCCAGCAGCAGTAGTCCGGACACAGATACGCAGTATTTT. Protein product: CASSSSPDTDTQYF.